This T cell receptor beta chain was sequenced in a study of vaccination effects on CD4 cells after COVID-19. The study's findings and limits: Nearly all vaccine-induced clones in healthy recipients recognized only SARS-CoV-2.

With respect to this clone: Its antigen remains unknown.

This table comes from immunoSEQ multiplex PCR, and its TCRdb copy is limited to in-frame clones, with some not included. The table has 75,000 to 100,000 clones, roughly 80% seen once; the top ten hold approximately 1%. V was clipped by 1 base and J by 7 bases, with 11 bases between them. The CDR3 loop spans 13 amino acids. Germline CDR1 and CDR2: LGHDT and YNNKEL (reference sequence). Before any sequencing was done, the ViraFEST assay used viral peptide pools to expand antigen-specific CD4+ T cells. Culturing for about 9 days preceded CD4+ T cell isolation. Participants got two doses of BNT162b2 or mRNA-1273 vaccine. Wells of around 2.2 million PBMC each were grown with about 9.5 IU/ml IL-2 and roughly 10 ug/ml peptides.

This clonotype originated in a human donor who received a COVID-19 vaccine. The sample here was CD4+ T cells from PBMCs cultured with HCoV-OC43 spike peptides, taken after COVID-19 vaccination. Subset given: HCoV-OC43 spike overlapping peptide pool stimulation. The chain employs TRBV3-1 (or the pseudogene TRBV3-2) and TRBJ2-7; TRBD2 is a possible D gene (5 bases). CDR3 DNA sequence: TGTGCCAGCAGCCAAGGGCTAGCAGGTGAGCAGTACGTC. Its translation: CASSQGLAGEQYV.